Following are 14 T cell receptor beta chains from one sample sequenced in a study of CD8 T cells in ankylosing spondylitis. Study-wide results and caveats: Eight or nine highly homologous variants formed a TCR beta motif that appeared characteristic of ankylosing spondylitis blood.

TCRdb analysed the 5' RACE reads with MiXCR anew, one entry per CDR3 protein. The table lists about 750,000 distinct CDR3 sequences, around 20% of them singletons, with about 20% in the top ten. Their antigen targets remain unknown. The sequenced sample was blood, either unsorted or a sorted T cell fraction (not recorded which). These receptors originate from a male donor with ankylosing spondylitis.

The table lists this clonotype with a few counts. The chain uses TRBV6-5 and TRBJ2-1; 7 nucleotides agree with TRBD1. Germline V CDR1 and CDR2: MNHEY, SVGAGI. The CDR3 loop spans 14 amino acids. J gave up 0 bases and V 7 bases, and 3 bases lay outside the gene matches. This chain's CDR3 is CASNWDSSYNEQFF. In DNA form, the CDR3 reads TGTGCCAGCAATTGGGACAGCTCCTACAATGAGCAGTTCTTC.

A note on this clonotype: At one of its ends the junction is not consistent with the germline gene, which may arise from a read error. The chain couples TRBV7-7 to TRBJ2-3, with TRBD2 identical over 9 bases. CDR3 length equals 14 residues. Germline values: CDR1 SSHAT, CDR2 FNYEAQ (reference sequence). Here the CDR3 reads CASSPSGGYDTQYF. CDR3 coding DNA: TGTGCTAGCAGCCCGAGCGGGGGGTACGATACGCAGTATTTT.

The DNA of the CDR3 is TGCGCCAGCAGTCTCCGATTATATAGCAATCAGCCCCAGCATTTT. Translated: CASSLRLYSNQPQHF. The chain joins TRBV23-1 to TRBJ1-5; D gene unclear. TRBV23-1 is flagged as an ORF with uncertain function. Trimming left V 4 bases short and J 0 bases short, with 10 bases between. This CDR3 spans 15 amino acids.

This clonotype has a handful of counts. The gene calls are TRBV3-1 and TRBJ2-7; no clear D gene. V was cut by 4 bases and J by 0 bases, with 10 bases left in between. This CDR3 has 14 amino acids. Per germline, CDR1 LGHDT and CDR2 YNNKEL (reference sequence). CDR3 loop: CASSLRESSYEQYF. DNA for the CDR3: TGTGCCAGCAGCCTCCGCGAGAGCTCCTACGAGCAGTACTTC.

This clonotype occurred a few times. This chain joins TRBV25-1 and TRBJ2-5; D ambiguous. The CDR3 is made up of 12 amino acids. Germline V gene data show CDR1 as MGHDK and CDR2 as SYGVNS. Trimming took 6 bases from V and 3 from J, leaving 8 bases between them. The CDR3 region has the DNA TGTGCCAGCAGCGGCCCAGAAGAGACCCAGTACTTC. Protein sequence: CASSGPEETQYF.

This clonotype appeared a few times. The V call is TRBV7-9, the J call TRBJ1-3; unclear D gene. V lost 11 bases, J lost 3 bases, and 8 bases lay in between. CDR1 is SEHNR, CDR2 FQNEAQ, per germline (reference sequence). The CDR3 has 11 residues. CDR3 sequence (DNA): TGTGCCTACTTTTTTGGAAACACCATATATTTT. As protein: CAYFFGNTIYF.

The chain is built from TRBV12-3 or TRBV12-4 and TRBJ2-3; D is possibly TRBD2 (7 bases). V was shortened by 3 bases and J by 4 bases, with 17 bases between the two germline ends. The CDR3 covers 16 residues. The CDR3 DNA reads as TGTGCCAGCAGTTTTAGCTCGGCGGGGGCCTCAGATACGCAGTATTTT. This translates into CASSFSSAGASDTQYF.

The rearrangement links TRBV5-1 to TRBJ2-6; D not certain. V dropped 4 bases and J dropped 0 bases, with 8 bases sitting between them. The CDR3 is made up of 15 amino acids. Germline V CDR1 and CDR2: SGHRS, YFSETQ. Here the CDR3 DNA reads TGCGCCAGCAGCGCGGAAGTCTCTGGGGCCAACGTCCTGACTTTC. It codes for CASSAEVSGANVLTF.

This clonotype was seen a few times. The CDR3 DNA follows: TGTGCCAGTAGACAGAGCAATCAGCCCCAGCATTTT. Its translation: CASRQSNQPQHF. This chain links TRBV6-1 with TRBJ1-5; a weak D match, TRBD1 (5 bases). The CDR3 has 12 amino acids. Trimming shortened V by 9 bases and J by 1 base, and 7 bases separated the two germline ends. Germline loops: CDR1 MNHNS, CDR2 SASEGT.

This clonotype came up a few times. The V call is TRBV6-2 or TRBV6-3, the J call TRBJ2-7; 8 bases are shared with TRBD1. Looked up from germline, CDR1 is MNHEY and CDR2 is SVGEGT. Trimming at V came to 8 bases and at J to 3 bases, leaving 12 bases not matched to a gene. CDR3 size: 15 residues. As DNA, the CDR3 is TGTGCCAGCCAGCGCGGACAGGGACCCTTCTACGAGCAGTACTTC. Its translation: CASQRGQGPFYEQYF.

CDR3 residues: CASFQALGYNEQFF. CDR3 DNA: TGTGCCAGTTTTCAGGCCCTGGGCTACAATGAGCAGTTCTTC. V is TRBV7-9 and J is TRBJ2-1; D gene uncertain. Deletions cut 9 bases from V and 3 bases from J, with 15 bases between. The germline CDR1 and CDR2 sequences are SEHNR and FQNEAQ (reference sequence). CDR3 length: 14 residues.

This chain joins TRBV6-5 and TRBJ1-2; 8 nucleotides match TRBD1. This CDR3 has 15 residues. Germline loops: CDR1 MNHEY, CDR2 SVGAGI. The V and J ends lost 0 bases and 4 bases, in that order; junction bases with no gene match: 4. The CDR3 region has the DNA TGTGCCAGCAGTTACTCGACAGGGGATGCCTATGGCTACACCTTC. Amino acids: CASSYSTGDAYGYTF.

Many counts were recorded for this clonotype. The chain joins TRBV15 to TRBJ1-1, with D tentatively TRBD1 (5 bases). Between the trimmed V and J ends, which lost 3 bases and 5 bases, there was a span of 13 bases. Germline V gene sequence: CDR1 LNHNV, CDR2 YYDKDF (reference sequence). The CDR3 extends over 14 amino acids. The CDR3 bases are TGTGCCACCAGCAGGAGATCGAAGGGGACTGAAGCTTTCTTT. Protein product: CATSRRSKGTEAFF.

A few counts support this clonotype. The chain couples TRBV4-3 to TRBJ2-1; no reliable D call. The V and J ends lost 4 bases and 5 bases respectively, with 12 bases between them. Per germline, CDR1 LGHNA and CDR2 YSLEER. The CDR3 sequence is 14 residues long. CDR3 sequence reads: CASSPVGADNEQFF. DNA for the CDR3: TGCGCCAGCAGCCCGGTAGGAGCCGACAATGAGCAGTTCTTC.